A single sample gave rise to the 11 T cell receptor beta chains below, sequenced in a study of blood T cell repertoires in COVID-19. Measured with immunoSEQ multiplex PCR; TCRdb has only the in-frame clones, and not every one. Among about 330,000 clones listed, roughly 90% were seen once. Sequenced input: peripheral blood. The receptors come from a young man who had recovered from COVID-19.

The CDR3 DNA reads as TGTGCCAGCAGCTTAGCGGGACAGGTCTCCTACGAGCAGTACTTC. This codes for CASSLAGQVSYEQYF. This chain connects TRBV13 to TRBJ2-7; 8 bases align to TRBD1. This CDR3 has 15 amino acids. Germline CDR1 PRHDT, CDR2 FYEKMQ (reference sequence). V was pared by 1 base and J by 0 bases, with 2 bases of the junction left unmatched.

The chain combines TRBV9 with TRBJ2-7, with 9 bases matching TRBD1. The V segment lost 2 bases and the J segment 0 bases; nucleotides outside the gene matches: 3. The CDR3 sequence is 15 residues long. Germline CDR1 SGDLS, CDR2 YYNGEE. CDR3 bases: TGTGCCAGCAGCGTTAGGACAGGGGCCTCCTACGAGCAGTACTTC. Protein: CASSVRTGASYEQYF.

The rearrangement uses TRBV20-1 and TRBJ2-3; D is unclear. Looked up from germline, CDR1 is DFQATT and CDR2 is SNEGSKA (reference sequence). The CDR3 runs 11 residues. The germline V and J ends were trimmed by 6 bases and 6 bases, with 10 bases remaining between them. CDR3 in amino acids: CSASSADTQYF. The CDR3 DNA reads TGCAGTGCAAGCTCAGCGGATACGCAGTATTTT.

CDR3 sequence: CASSDTGLANTGELFF. CDR3 DNA sequence: TGTGCCAGCAGTGATACGGGACTAGCGAACACCGGGGAGCTGTTTTTT. The chain carries TRBV6-1 and TRBJ2-2, with TRBD2 identical over 8 bases. Germline lookup yields CDR1 MNHNS and CDR2 SASEGT. Unmatched junction bases numbered 3, after V lost 3 bases and J lost 0 bases. The CDR3 loop spans 16 amino acids.

J is TRBJ2-7 and V is TRBV7-2; 7 positions agree with TRBD1. V dropped 5 bases and J dropped 4; count of bases not matched to a gene: 2. Germline lookup yields CDR1 SGHTA and CDR2 FQGNSA. The CDR3 has 12 amino acids. The CDR3: CASSPDRYEQYF. The CDR3 coding sequence is TGTGCCAGCAGCCCGGACAGGTACGAGCAGTACTTC. The entire variable domain, with the rest obtained from reference TRBV7-2 and TRBJ2-7, is as follows: GAGVSQSPSNKVTEKGKDVELRCDPISGHTALYWYRQSLGQGLEFLIYFQGNSAPDKSGLPSDRFSAERTGGSVSTLTIQRTQQEDSAVYLCASSPDRYEQYFGPGTRLTVT.

The chain uses TRBV27 and TRBJ2-6; unclear D gene. V lost 4 bases to trimming and J lost 0 bases, with 10 bases between them. Looked up from germline, CDR1 is MNHEY and CDR2 is SMNVEV (reference sequence). This CDR3 comprises 16 residues. The CDR3, as DNA: TGTGCCAGCAGTTCTCTTCCAGACTCTGGGGCCAACGTCCTGACTTTC. Protein: CASSSLPDSGANVLTF.

V usage is TRBV3-1 (or the pseudogene TRBV3-2) and J usage is TRBJ1-2, with 10 positions matching TRBD1. This CDR3 has 13 amino acids. Trimming took 3 bases from V and 8 from J; bases not matched to a gene: 3. Germline V gene lookup returns CDR1 LGHDT and CDR2 YNNKEL (reference sequence). For the CDR3, the DNA is TGTGCCAGCAGCCACGGGGACAGGGGAGGCTACACCTTC. Protein: CASSHGDRGGYTF.

This chain connects TRBV25-1 to TRBJ2-1; 10 bases line up with TRBD2. CDR1 and CDR2 (germline): MGHDK, SYGVNS. V dropped 1 base and J dropped 7; count of bases not matched to a gene: 7. The CDR3 extends over 16 amino acids. CDR3 nucleotides: TGTGCCAGCAGTGAATTTCTAGCGGGAGCCGGAAATGAGCAGTTCTTC. Translation: CASSEFLAGAGNEQFF.

The chain links TRBV2 to TRBJ2-5, with 9 bases aligning to TRBD2. CDR1 SNHLY and CDR2 FYNNEI come from the germline V gene. After removal of 6 bases from V and 5 bases from J, the junction contained 10 bases not matched to a gene. CDR3 length: 15 residues. CDR3 sequence: CASRSGLAYGETQYF. DNA for the CDR3: TGTGCCAGCAGATCGGGACTAGCTTATGGTGAGACCCAGTACTTC. The full variable domain, with the rest looked up from reference TRBV2 and TRBJ2-5, is EPEVTQTPSHQVTQMGQEVILRCVPISNHLYFYWYRQILGQKVEFLVSFYNNEISEKSEIFDDQFSVERPDGSNFTLKIRSTKLEDSAMYFCASRSGLAYGETQYFGPGTRLLVL.

The J gene is TRBJ1-1, the V gene TRBV7-6, with D tentatively TRBD1 (6 bases). The length of the CDR3 is 15 residues. V gave up 5 bases and J gave up 1 base, with 14 bases separating them. Germline CDR1 is SGHVS and CDR2 is FNYEAQ. DNA for the CDR3: TGTGCCAGCAGCGACAGGACGGACTGGAACACTGAAGCTTTCTTT. Translated, it gives CASSDRTDWNTEAFF.

The genes are TRBV7-2 and TRBJ2-1; TRBD1 matches 8 bases. The CDR3 extends over 16 amino acids. V lost 10 bases, J lost 7 bases, and 18 bases stayed unmatched. Germline CDR1 reads SGHTA; CDR2 reads FQGNSA. The CDR3 here is CATSLPDRVDSNEQFF. CDR3 coding DNA: TGTGCCACCTCGCTCCCGGACAGGGTAGATTCAAATGAGCAGTTCTTC.